These 28 T cell receptor beta chains share one sample of origin, sequenced in a study of cytomegalovirus exposure and HLA in healthy donors. It was with 60 Vbeta and 13 Jbeta primers that the PCR ran. Generated by immunoSEQ multiplex PCR, the TCRdb table keeps only in-frame clones and is missing some. This sample has 250,000 to 300,000 clones, with roughly 91% found just once. Sample: PBMCs. Receptors originate from a girl between 2 and 10 years old in good health and CMV-seronegative.

The chain recombines TRBV6-6 with TRBJ1-1; TRBD1 might be the D (5 bases). Germline CDR1 is MNHNY and CDR2 is SVGAGI (reference sequence). This CDR3 contains 15 residues. The germline V and J ends were trimmed by 5 bases and 6 bases, with 19 bases remaining between them. The CDR3 reads CASSPGDPRVAEAFF. The CDR3, as DNA: TGTGCCAGCAGTCCTGGGGATCCCAGGGTGGCTGAAGCTTTCTTT.

The chain has TRBV7-2 and TRBJ2-1; possible D gene TRBD2, 6 bases. Germline CDR1 reads SGHTA; CDR2 reads FQGNSA. The CDR3 is 15 residues long. V shed 5 bases and J shed 4 bases, with 15 bases lying between them. The CDR3 sequence is CASSPLAGLYNEQFF. The CDR3 region has the DNA TGTGCCAGCAGCCCACTGGCGGGGCTATACAATGAGCAGTTCTTC.

The chain has TRBV6-5 and TRBJ1-3, with 8 bases identical to TRBD1. The CDR3 has 14 amino acids. From germline, CDR1 is MNHEY and CDR2 SVGAGI. The J segment lost 9 bases and the V segment lost 7 bases, leaving 11 bases of the junction unmatched. The CDR3 DNA is TGTGCCAGCACGTCAACAGGGGGAGTTCCCACCATATATTTT. Translation gives CASTSTGGVPTIYF.

The rearrangement links TRBV10-3 to TRBJ1-3; perhaps TRBD1 as D (6 bases). This CDR3 is 15 amino acids long. V was cut by 4 bases and J by 2 bases, with 12 bases left in between. Germline V gene data show CDR1 as ENHRY and CDR2 as SYGVKD. As DNA, the CDR3 is TGTGCCATCAGTGCAAACAGGGCACCTGGAAACACCATATATTTT. Its protein is CAISANRAPGNTIYF.

V is TRBV19 and J is TRBJ2-6; D may be TRBD1 (5 bases). There are 15 residues in the CDR3. V lost 4 bases and J 3 bases, leaving 10 bases between the germline ends. Per germline, CDR1 LNHDA and CDR2 SQIVND (reference sequence). CDR3 sequence reads: CASSTAGNGANVLTF. Here the CDR3 DNA reads TGTGCCAGTAGTACGGCAGGGAATGGGGCCAACGTCCTGACTTTC.

The chain couples TRBV18 to TRBJ2-5; perhaps TRBD2 as D (6 bases). Germline CDR1 reads KGHSH; CDR2 reads LQKENI. The CDR3 contains 13 residues. V was clipped by 5 bases and J by 3 bases, with 10 bases between them. The CDR3 region is CASSIWGEETQYF. The CDR3 DNA follows: TGTGCCAGCTCAATCTGGGGGGAAGAGACCCAGTACTTC.

The chain recombines TRBV5-7 with TRBJ2-7, with a possible D match to TRBD2 (5 bases). TRBV5-7 falls under the ORF class, with uncertain function. The CDR3 runs to 13 residues. V was cut by 2 bases and J by 2 bases, with 8 bases left in between. CDR3 amino acids: CASSFRRTYEQYF. The CDR3 nucleotides read TGTGCCAGCAGCTTTAGGAGGACCTACGAGCAGTACTTC.

V and J are TRBV5-1 and TRBJ2-1, with 7 bases fitting TRBD2. In germline, CDR1 is SGHRS, CDR2 YFSETQ. This CDR3 has 16 residues. V dropped 4 bases and J dropped 7; count of bases not matched to a gene: 14. The CDR3 region is CASSGGYGGSVNEQFF. For the CDR3, the DNA is TGCGCCAGCAGCGGGGGGTATGGCGGGAGCGTAAATGAGCAGTTCTTC. Full variable domain (remainder filled in from reference TRBV5-1 and TRBJ2-1): KAGVTQTPRYLIKTRGQQVTLSCSPISGHRSVSWYQQTPGQGLQFLFEYFSETQRNKGNFPGRFSGRQFSNSRSEMNVSTLELGDSALYLCASSGGYGGSVNEQFFGPGTRLTVL.

The chain recombines TRBV5-6 with TRBJ2-2, with 7 bases identical to TRBD1. CDR3 length: 16 residues. CDR1 SGHDT and CDR2 YYEEEE come from the germline V gene. V lost 1 base and J lost 1; bases outside the gene matches: 4. The CDR3 DNA reads TGTGCCAGCAGCTTGCGACAGGGTAGGAACACCGGGGAGCTGTTTTTT. It codes for CASSLRQGRNTGELFF.

The CDR3 here is CASSQGGAYEQYF. The CDR3 DNA reads as TGTGCCAGCAGCCAGGGAGGGGCTTACGAGCAGTACTTC. This chain uses TRBV6-1 with TRBJ2-7; 7 bases are shared with TRBD2. CDR3 length: 13 amino acids. Germline V gene lookup returns CDR1 MNHNS and CDR2 SASEGT. With V trimmed by 6 bases and J by 4 bases, 6 bases remained unmatched.

CDR3 residues: CASSVGYEQYF. CDR3 DNA sequence: TGCGCCAGCAGTGTCGGGTACGAGCAGTACTTC. V gene TRBV10-1 combines with J gene TRBJ2-7; no firm D call. The CDR3 has 11 amino acids. Trimming stripped 4 bases from V and 4 bases from J, with 5 bases between. Germline-derived CDR1 and CDR2 are WNHNN and SYGVQD (reference sequence).

The chain recombines TRBV6-5 with TRBJ1-1; the D gene is possibly TRBD1 (6 bases). Trimming took off 2 bases at V and 5 bases at J, with 12 bases between the two ends. The CDR3 is made up of 14 amino acids. CDR1 and CDR2 from the germline V gene are MNHEY and SVGAGI. This CDR3 reads CASSYGGARTEAFF. CDR3 DNA: TGTGCCAGCAGTTACGGGGGGGCGCGGACTGAAGCTTTCTTT.

The chain has TRBV5-8 and TRBJ2-2; the D gene is possibly TRBD1 (6 bases). Germline V gives CDR1 SGHTS, CDR2 YDEGEE. Between the trimmed V and J ends, which lost 5 bases and 4 bases, there was a span of 9 bases. The CDR3 runs 13 residues. CDR3 nucleotides: TGTGCCAGCAGTCTACAGGGCACCGGGGAGCTGTTTTTT. This gives the protein CASSLQGTGELFF.

The rearrangement joins TRBV4-1 to TRBJ2-1; D not resolved. CDR1 is MGHRA and CDR2 is YSYEKL in the germline V gene. The germline V and J ends were trimmed by 0 bases and 4 bases, with 10 bases remaining between them. This CDR3 comprises 15 residues. The CDR3 region has the DNA TGCGCCAGCAGCCAAGATGTCAGTTGGTACAATGAGCAGTTCTTC. It specifies CASSQDVSWYNEQFF.

The chain is built from TRBV19 and TRBJ2-7; 8 nucleotides agree with TRBD2. The CDR3 is 17 residues long. The trim removed 4 bases at V and 10 bases at J, leaving 21 bases unmatched. Germline CDR1 is LNHDA and CDR2 is SQIVND (reference sequence). The CDR3 nucleotides read TGTGCCAGTAGTACTCACCCGGGACTAGAAGTCGCATCTGGTCAGTACTTC. Encoded protein: CASSTHPGLEVASGQYF.

The chain has TRBV6-5 and TRBJ1-2; 7 bases match TRBD1. The ends lost 5 bases at V and 11 bases at J; junction bases unmatched: 11. The germline V gene encodes CDR1 MNHEY and CDR2 SVGAGI. This CDR3 contains 13 residues. In DNA form, the CDR3 reads TGTGCCAGCAGTCGTGCCGGGACAGAGGGGTACACCTTC. It is translated as CASSRAGTEGYTF.

The chain joins TRBV5-4 to TRBJ2-1, with a tentative D call TRBD1 (6 bases). The germline V and J ends were trimmed by 3 bases and 2 bases, with 12 bases remaining between them. CDR3 length: 15 amino acids. Looked up from germline, CDR1 is SGHNT and CDR2 is YYREEE (reference sequence). The DNA of the CDR3 is TGTGCCAGCAGCTCACGCGACAGGCCCTACAATGAGCAGTTCTTC. Translation: CASSSRDRPYNEQFF.

This chain joins TRBV7-6 and TRBJ1-5; 9 bases line up with TRBD1. Germline V gene lookup returns CDR1 SGHVS and CDR2 FNYEAQ. The CDR3 is 15 amino acids. V shed 5 bases and J 5 bases; nucleotides not matched to a gene: 7. The CDR3 nucleotides are TGTGCCAGCAGCCCGCGACAGGGGGTTCATCAGCCCCAGCATTTT. Translation gives CASSPRQGVHQPQHF.

The chain combines TRBV4-1 with TRBJ2-3; D gene uncertain. The CDR3 has 15 amino acids. The germline gives CDR1 MGHRA, CDR2 YSYEKL. V was pared by 3 bases and J by 2 bases, with 12 bases between. CDR3 amino acids: CASSHVMSPTDTQYF. The CDR3 DNA is TGCGCCAGCAGCCATGTTATGAGCCCCACAGATACGCAGTATTTT.

The gene calls are TRBV27 and TRBJ2-1, with D tentatively TRBD2 (6 bases). CDR3 length: 15 residues. From germline, CDR1 is MNHEY and CDR2 SMNVEV (reference sequence). Trimming shortened V by 0 bases and J by 2 bases, and 8 bases separated the two germline ends. Here the CDR3 DNA reads TGTGCCAGCAGTTTATCGGAGGGCCCCTACAATGAGCAGTTCTTC. Encoded protein: CASSLSEGPYNEQFF.

V and J are TRBV6-6 and TRBJ2-7, with unresolved D. V shed 0 bases and J shed 6 bases, with 3 bases lying between them. The CDR3 loop spans 11 amino acids. CDR1 is MNHNY, CDR2 SVGAGI, per germline (reference sequence). In nucleotides, the CDR3 is TGTGCCAGCAGTTACTCGAGCGAGCAGTACTTC. Translating it yields CASSYSSEQYF.

The rearrangement uses TRBV30 and TRBJ2-5; 10 nucleotides agree with TRBD2. There are 16 residues in the CDR3. The germline gives CDR1 GTSNPN, CDR2 SVGIG (reference sequence). J gave up 5 bases and V 0 bases, and 9 bases lay outside the gene matches. The CDR3 DNA sequence: TGTGCCTGGAGTGTCGAGGAGCGGGGGGGCGGGGAGACCCAGTACTTC. It specifies CAWSVEERGGGETQYF. The full variable domain, in which reference TRBV30 and TRBJ2-5 provide the parts outside the CDR3, is SQTIHQWPATLVQPVGSPLSLECTVEGTSNPNLYWYRQAAGRGLQLLFYSVGIGQISSEVPQNLSASRPQDRQFILSSKKLLLSDSGFYLCAWSVEERGGGETQYFGPGTRLLVL.

The rearrangement links TRBV12-5 to TRBJ2-1; 9 nucleotides agree with TRBD1. The CDR3 loop spans 14 amino acids. With V trimmed by 5 bases and J by 10 bases, 9 bases remained unmatched. In germline, CDR1 is LGHNT, CDR2 FRNRAP. The CDR3 protein is CASGLQTGGGEQFF. The CDR3 DNA sequence: TGTGCTAGTGGTCTGCAGACAGGGGGTGGGGAGCAGTTCTTC.

The CDR3 reads CASSKVGQGGQPQHF. The DNA for the CDR3 is TGTGCCAGCAGCAAAGTGGGACAGGGCGGTCAGCCCCAGCATTTT. The genes are TRBV6-5 and TRBJ1-5, with 9 bases lining up with TRBD1. CDR3 length equals 15 residues. The ends lost 6 bases at V and 6 bases at J; junction bases unmatched: 9. Germline CDR1 and CDR2: MNHEY and SVGAGI.

This rearrangement joins TRBV6-5 to TRBJ1-5; 8 nucleotides match TRBD1. The length of the CDR3 is 15 residues. CDR1 and CDR2 (germline): MNHEY, SVGAGI. V shed 6 bases, J shed 5 bases, and the junction held 9 bases outside the gene matches. The CDR3 sequence: CASSNNRGGYQPQHF. The CDR3 DNA reads TGTGCCAGCAGCAACAACAGGGGGGGATATCAGCCCCAGCATTTT.

This clone came up once. The V call is TRBV28, the J call TRBJ2-7, with TRBD2 as a possible D gene (5 bases). CDR1 is MDHEN and CDR2 is SYDVKM in the germline V gene. The CDR3 contains 16 residues. V lost 4 bases and J 1 base, leaving 17 bases between the germline ends. CDR3 nucleotide sequence: TGTGCCAGCAGTTCAACCGGGGATACAAGGTCCTACGAGCAGTACTTC. This translates into CASSSTGDTRSYEQYF.

The chain has TRBV5-6 and TRBJ2-7, with 7 positions matching TRBD2. Germline CDR1 reads SGHDT; CDR2 reads YYEEEE. The CDR3 extends over 13 amino acids. Trimming removed 9 bases from V and 2 bases from J; junction bases left unmatched: 8. The CDR3 here is CATGPGTTYEQYF. CDR3 DNA: TGTGCCACCGGGCCGGGGACTACCTACGAGCAGTACTTC.

The chain is built from TRBV7-8 and TRBJ2-7; 10 positions match TRBD1. Germline loops: CDR1 SGHVS, CDR2 FQNEAQ. J was trimmed by 4 bases and V by 5 bases; bases with no gene match: 14. The CDR3 runs to 17 residues. For the CDR3, the DNA is TGTGCCAGCAGCGTGACCGGGACAGGGGTCACTTGGTACGAGCAGTACTTC. Protein sequence: CASSVTGTGVTWYEQYF.